Each of the 10 T cell receptor beta chains below was sequenced from the same sample in a study of T cell responses to AZD1222 COVID-19 vaccine. Clones were read by immunoSEQ multiplex PCR, and TCRdb kept only the in-frame ones, dropping some. Here the sample spans 95,000 to 100,000 clones, 85% to 90% being singletons. The sample here was peripheral blood, taken 28 days after the second AZD1222 dose. The receptors were sampled from an adult who received the AZD1222 COVID-19 vaccine.

This chain links TRBV5-4 with TRBJ2-2, with 7 bases that match TRBD2. V trimming: 0 bases; J trimming: 3 bases; junction bases outside the gene matches: 2. The CDR3 has 15 residues. Germline loops: CDR1 SGHNT, CDR2 YYREEE (reference sequence). The CDR3 protein is CASSLEGLYTGELFF. The CDR3 region has the DNA TGTGCCAGCAGCTTGGAGGGACTATACACCGGGGAGCTGTTTTTT. The variable domain in full, with the rest retrieved from reference TRBV5-4 and TRBJ2-2, is ETGVTQSPTHLIKTRGQQVTLRCSSQSGHNTVSWYQQALGQGPQFIFQYYREEENGRGNFPPRFSGLQFPNYSSELNVNALELDDSALYLCASSLEGLYTGELFFGEGSRLTVL.

The CDR3 nucleotides are TGTGCCAGCAGTGGTCACACTGAAGCTTTCTTT. As protein: CASSGHTEAFF. The rearrangement joins TRBV2 to TRBJ1-1; no clear D gene. Trimming removed 4 bases at V and 3 bases at J, with 3 bases between. There are 11 residues in the CDR3. The V gene's germline CDR1 is SNHLY and CDR2 FYNNEI.

The chain uses TRBV10-2 and TRBJ1-1, with D possibly being TRBD1 (5 bases). Germline lookup yields CDR1 WSHSY and CDR2 SAAADI. The CDR3 extends over 12 amino acids. The V end lost 3 bases, the J end lost 6 bases, and 8 bases lay between the germline ends. The CDR3 region is CASSDTGSEAFF. The CDR3 DNA is TGCGCCAGCAGTGACACAGGTTCTGAAGCTTTCTTT.

V and J are TRBV19 and TRBJ1-5, with D possibly being TRBD1 (6 bases). The CDR3 contains 14 residues. Deletions cut 5 bases from V and 4 bases from J, with 12 bases between. The germline gives CDR1 LNHDA, CDR2 SQIVND (reference sequence). For the CDR3, the DNA is TGTGCCAGTAGTCAAGACAGGATTAATCAGCCCCAGCATTTT. The encoded protein is CASSQDRINQPQHF.

The chain uses TRBV5-1 and TRBJ1-1, with unresolved D. The length of the CDR3 is 13 residues. The V end lost 0 bases, the J end lost 7 bases, and 10 bases lay between the germline ends. The germline V gene has CDR1 SGHRS and CDR2 YFSETQ. DNA for the CDR3: TGCGCCAGCAGCTTGGGCTCAGGCTTTGAAGCTTTCTTT. Translation: CASSLGSGFEAFF.

The gene calls are TRBV9 and TRBJ2-7; D may correspond to TRBD1 or TRBD2 (5 bases each). This CDR3 has 14 amino acids. Trimming left V 4 bases short and J 2 bases short, with 13 bases between. Germline V gives CDR1 SGDLS, CDR2 YYNGEE. The CDR3 reads CASSIRDAAYEQYF. CDR3 nucleotides: TGTGCCAGCAGCATCCGGGACGCCGCCTACGAGCAGTACTTC.

The chain is built from TRBV7-9 and TRBJ2-1; possibly TRBD2 for D (6 bases). V gave up 6 bases and J gave up 8 bases, with 14 bases separating them. Per germline, CDR1 SEHNR and CDR2 FQNEAQ (reference sequence). The CDR3 loop spans 13 amino acids. The CDR3 nucleotides are TGTGCCAGCAGTCCCCGGGGGTTATATGAGCAGTTCTTC. Its translation is CASSPRGLYEQFF.

This chain uses TRBV7-9 with TRBJ1-4; D might be TRBD1 (5 bases). V was shortened by 5 bases and J by 4 bases, with 8 bases between the two germline ends. This CDR3 is built from 13 residues. The germline CDR1 and CDR2 sequences are SEHNR and FQNEAQ (reference sequence). CDR3 DNA: TGTGCCAGCAGCCCGACAGTTAATGAAAAACTGTTTTTT. It codes for CASSPTVNEKLFF.

The V gene is TRBV5-3, the J gene TRBJ1-1; 9 bases are a match to TRBD1. TRBV5-3 carries the ORF label, with uncertain function. The V and J ends lost 4 bases and 5 bases, in that order; junction bases with no gene match: 9. This CDR3 has 15 residues. CDR3 nucleotides: TGTGCCAGAAGCCCCCCGAGACAGGGGGAAACTGAAGCTTTCTTT. Translating it yields CARSPPRQGETEAFF.

The V and J genes are TRBV27 and TRBJ1-3; 7 nucleotides align to TRBD1. The CDR3 is 16 amino acids. Trimming at V came to 5 bases and at J to 0 bases, leaving 7 bases not matched to a gene. Germline CDR1 is MNHEY and CDR2 is SMNVEV (reference sequence). CDR3 in DNA: TGTGCCAGCAGTCCGTGGACAGGCGACTCTGGAAACACCATATATTTT. Protein sequence: CASSPWTGDSGNTIYF.